This T cell receptor beta chain was identified in a study of T cell changes during pregnancy in multiple sclerosis. V lost 4 bases to trimming and J lost 5 bases; unmatched junction nucleotides: 3. CDR1 MNHEY and CDR2 SVGAGI come from the germline V gene. The CDR3 totals 13 residues. This clone has more than one count but fewer than ten. Clones were read by immunoSEQ multiplex PCR, and TCRdb kept only the in-frame ones, dropping some. The data contain about 49,000 clones, around 91% of them singletons. J is TRBJ2-7 and V is TRBV6-5; 9 nucleotides match TRBD1. The input for sequencing was peripheral blood, taken after pregnancy. The source of this sequence is a female donor in good health, enrolled as a control in a pregnancy study. CDR3 sequence (DNA): TGTGCCAGCAGTTCGGGACAGGGAAACGAGCAGTACTTC. Amino acids: CASSSGQGNEQYF.